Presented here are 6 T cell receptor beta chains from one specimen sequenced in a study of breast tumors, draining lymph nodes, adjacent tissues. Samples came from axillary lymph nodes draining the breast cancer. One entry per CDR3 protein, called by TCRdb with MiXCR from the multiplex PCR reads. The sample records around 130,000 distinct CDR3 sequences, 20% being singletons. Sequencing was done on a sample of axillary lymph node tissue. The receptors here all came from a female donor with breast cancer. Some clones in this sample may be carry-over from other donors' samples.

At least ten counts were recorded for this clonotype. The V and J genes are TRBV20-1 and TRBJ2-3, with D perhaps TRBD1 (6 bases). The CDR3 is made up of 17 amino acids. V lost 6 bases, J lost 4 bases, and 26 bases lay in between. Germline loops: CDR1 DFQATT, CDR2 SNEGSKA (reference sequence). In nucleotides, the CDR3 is TGCAGTGCCCCAGGGACATTGACCGGGACCGCGCCAGATACGCAGTATTTT. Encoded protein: CSAPGTLTGTAPDTQYF.

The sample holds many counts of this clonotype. CDR3 amino acids: CAWRTLAAPADTQYF. The DNA of the CDR3 is TGTGCCTGGAGGACTTTGGCGGCCCCCGCGGATACGCAGTATTTT. The chain links TRBV30 to TRBJ2-3; no definite D call. The CDR3 is 15 amino acids. Looked up from germline, CDR1 is GTSNPN and CDR2 is SVGIG (reference sequence). The V and J ends lost 3 bases and 6 bases respectively, with 19 bases between them. The variable domain in full, with the rest retrieved from reference TRBV30 and TRBJ2-3, is SQTIHQWPATLVQPVGSPLSLECTVEGTSNPNLYWYRQAAGRGLQLLFYSVGIGQISSEVPQNLSASRPQDRQFILSSKKLLLSDSGFYLCAWRTLAAPADTQYFGPGTRLTVL.

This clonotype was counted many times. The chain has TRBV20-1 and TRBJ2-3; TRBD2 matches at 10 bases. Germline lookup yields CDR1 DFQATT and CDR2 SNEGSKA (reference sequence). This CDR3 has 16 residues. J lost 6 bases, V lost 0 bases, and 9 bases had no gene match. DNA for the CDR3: TGCAGTGCTAGAGATGCGGGACTAGCGTTCTTGGATACGCAGTATTTT. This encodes CSARDAGLAFLDTQYF.

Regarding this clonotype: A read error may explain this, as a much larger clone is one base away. CDR3 region: CASSARLAGVSGELLF. In nucleotides, the CDR3 is TGTGCCAGCAGCGCAAGACTAGCGGGAGTATCCGGGGAGCTGCTTTTT. V usage is TRBV9 and J usage is TRBJ2-2; 12 bases match TRBD2. The CDR3 loop spans 16 amino acids. The V gene's germline CDR1 is SGDLS and CDR2 YYNGEE.

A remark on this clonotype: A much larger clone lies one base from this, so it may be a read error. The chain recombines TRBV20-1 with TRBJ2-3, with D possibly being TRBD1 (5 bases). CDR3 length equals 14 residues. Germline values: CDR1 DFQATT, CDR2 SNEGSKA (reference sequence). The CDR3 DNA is TGCAGTGCCTACTCGGGTTTCTTCACAGGTACGCAGTATTTT. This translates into CSAYSGFFTGTQYF.

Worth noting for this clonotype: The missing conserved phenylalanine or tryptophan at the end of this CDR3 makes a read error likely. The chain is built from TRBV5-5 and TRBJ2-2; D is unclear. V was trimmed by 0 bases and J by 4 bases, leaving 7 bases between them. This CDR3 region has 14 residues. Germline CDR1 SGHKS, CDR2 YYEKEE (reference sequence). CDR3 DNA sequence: TGTGCCAGCAGCTTGGATCCGGGCACCGGGGAGCTGTTTCTT. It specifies CASSLDPGTGELFL.